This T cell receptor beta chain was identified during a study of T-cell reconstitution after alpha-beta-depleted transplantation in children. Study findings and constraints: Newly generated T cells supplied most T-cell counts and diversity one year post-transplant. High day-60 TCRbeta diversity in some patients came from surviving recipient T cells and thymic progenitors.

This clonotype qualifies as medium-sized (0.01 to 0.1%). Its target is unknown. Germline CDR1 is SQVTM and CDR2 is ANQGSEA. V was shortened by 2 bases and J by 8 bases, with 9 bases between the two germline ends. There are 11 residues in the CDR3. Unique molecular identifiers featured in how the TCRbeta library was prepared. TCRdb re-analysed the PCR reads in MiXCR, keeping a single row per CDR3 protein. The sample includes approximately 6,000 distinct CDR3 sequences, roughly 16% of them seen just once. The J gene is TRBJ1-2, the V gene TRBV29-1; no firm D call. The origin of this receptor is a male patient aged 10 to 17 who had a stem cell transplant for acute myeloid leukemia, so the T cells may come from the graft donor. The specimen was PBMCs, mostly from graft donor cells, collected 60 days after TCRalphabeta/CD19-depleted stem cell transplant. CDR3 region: CSVEYLRGYTF. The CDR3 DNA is TGCAGCGTTGAATACTTGAGGGGCTACACCTTC.